The 11 T cell receptor beta chains in this list originate from one sample, sequenced in a study of blood T cells in healthy people across ages. Primed by a sample-barcoded 5' primer and a J-beta primer mix, a second PCR proceeded for about 7 to 11 cycles. MiXCR was run by TCRdb on the 5' RACE reads, yielding one entry per CDR3 protein. The table records around 700,000 distinct CDR3 sequences, around a quarter of them present only once. These data were likewise used in another study, on T cells of mothers and their children.

The sequencing sample was made of blood. The receptors here all came from a boy younger than 18 in good health.

This clonotype came up a few times. The rearrangement links TRBV29-1 to TRBJ1-3; 8 positions match TRBD1. The CDR3 has 13 amino acids. The V gene's germline CDR1 is SQVTM and CDR2 ANQGSEA. V was pared by 4 bases and J by 4 bases, with 3 bases of the junction left unmatched. The CDR3 DNA reads TGCAGCGTTGCCCGGGACAGGGGAAACACCATATATTTT. The encoded protein is CSVARDRGNTIYF.

A few counts support this clonotype. The rearrangement links TRBV12-3 or TRBV12-4 to TRBJ2-1; a possible D gene is TRBD1 (6 bases). The CDR3 sequence is 14 residues long. Trimming took off 7 bases at V and 4 bases at J, with 14 bases between the two ends. Here the CDR3 reads CASTLKGEYNEQFF. The CDR3 DNA is TGTGCCAGCACCCTCAAGGGGGAGTACAATGAGCAGTTCTTC.

This clonotype was counted between two and nine times. The chain has TRBV29-1 and TRBJ1-4, with D possibly TRBD1 on 5 matching bases. With 6 bases removed from V and 3 bases from J, the gap between germline ends came to 14 bases. Germline V gene lookup returns CDR1 SQVTM and CDR2 ANQGSEA. The CDR3 sequence is 14 residues long. In DNA, the CDR3 is TGCAGCGTCTTAGACAGTCCGGCTAATGAAAAACTGTTTTTT. It codes for CSVLDSPANEKLFF.

This rearrangement joins TRBV3-1 to TRBJ2-5; D not certain. With the DNA end fitting TRBJ2-7 better, the J assignment may be wrong. The CDR3 spans 15 residues. Germline loops: CDR1 LGHDT, CDR2 YNNKEL (reference sequence). The CDR3 sequence: CASSQDSPGRYEQYF. The CDR3 nucleotides read TGTGCCAGCAGCCAAGATAGTCCAGGTCGCTACGAGCAGTACTTC.

This chain uses TRBV3-1 with TRBJ1-1, with no clear D. The CDR3 runs 14 residues. The V end lost 1 base, the J end lost 4 bases, and 10 bases lay between the germline ends. Germline CDR1 and CDR2: LGHDT and YNNKEL (reference sequence). The chain's CDR3 is CASSQGRLPTEAFF. As DNA, the CDR3 is TGTGCCAGCAGCCAAGGACGGCTGCCCACTGAAGCTTTCTTT.

This chain links TRBV7-8 with TRBJ2-7; D gene unclear. V lost 1 base to trimming and J lost 0 bases, with 7 bases between them. This CDR3 comprises 14 residues. Per germline, CDR1 SGHVS and CDR2 FQNEAQ. The CDR3 DNA sequence: TGTGCCAGCAGCTTAGGGGCTCGCTCCTACGAGCAGTACGTC. It yields the protein CASSLGARSYEQYV.

The sample holds a few counts of this clonotype. The rearrangement joins TRBV4-3 to TRBJ2-5, with 8 nucleotides matching TRBD1. Germline lookup yields CDR1 LGHNA and CDR2 YSLEER. V trimming: 0 bases; J trimming: 0 bases; junction bases outside the gene matches: 9. This CDR3 has 18 residues. The CDR3 sequence is CASSQEAGGFGYQETQYF. The DNA of the CDR3 is TGCGCCAGCAGCCAAGAAGCAGGGGGCTTTGGGTACCAAGAGACCCAGTACTTC.

This clonotype was seen a few times. This chain joins TRBV2 and TRBJ2-1; 8 nucleotides align to TRBD1. Per the germline V gene, CDR1 is SNHLY and CDR2 is FYNNEI. The CDR3 spans 15 residues. V was pared by 3 bases and J by 7 bases, with 8 bases of the junction left unmatched. The CDR3 bases are TGTGCCAGCAGTGAGACAGGGGCCTTGGTAAATGAGCAGTTCTTC. Translation gives CASSETGALVNEQFF.

The chain uses TRBV20-1 and TRBJ2-3; D may be TRBD2 (5 bases). V lost 1 base and J 3 bases, leaving 11 bases between the germline ends. The germline gives CDR1 DFQATT, CDR2 SNEGSKA (reference sequence). This CDR3 comprises 14 residues. CDR3 in amino acids: CSARGQLATDTQYF. The DNA of the CDR3 is TGCAGTGCTAGAGGTCAATTAGCGACAGATACGCAGTATTTT.

A note on this clonotype: One junction end disagrees with the germline gene, perhaps due to a read error. The chain joins TRBV11-2 to TRBJ2-3, with a weak D call TRBD1 (6 bases). Looked up from germline, CDR1 is SGHAT and CDR2 is FQNNGV. CDR3 length equals 13 residues. The CDR3 nucleotides are TGTGCCAGCAGGACAGGCGGCACATATACGCAGTATTTT. It encodes CASRTGGTYTQYF. Variable domain in full (rest from reference TRBV11-2 and TRBJ2-3): EAGVAQSPRYKIIEKRQSVAFWCNPISGHATLYWYQQILGQGPKLLIQFQNNGVVDDSQLPKDRFSAERLKGVDSTLKIQPAKLEDSAVYLCASRTGGTYTQYFGPGTRLTVL.

The gene calls are TRBV6-5 and TRBJ1-4, with D tentatively TRBD1 (5 bases). V lost 0 bases, J lost 0 bases, and 17 bases lay in between. Germline-derived CDR1 and CDR2 are MNHEY and SVGAGI. The CDR3 has 19 amino acids. The chain's CDR3 is CASSYSIGQGSSTNEKLFF. CDR3 in DNA: TGTGCCAGCAGTTACTCGATAGGGCAGGGATCTTCAACTAATGAAAAACTGTTTTTT.